This T cell receptor (beta chain) was observed in a study of regulatory T cells in long-lasting Graves disease. Arm-PCR with iRepertoire HTBI primers amplified the CDR3 regions for these TCR beta libraries. MiXCR was run by TCRdb on the multiplex PCR reads, yielding one entry per CDR3 protein. The sample includes 400,000 to 500,000 distinct CDR3 sequences, around a fifth of them seen just once. Specified time point: persistent/refractory GD, antithyroid drugs over 5 years with positive TRAb. The TCR library was made from RNA extracted from PBMCs. This clonotype originated in a female donor with Graves disease. The material was peripheral blood mononuclear cells (PBMCs), obtained when the disease was refractory, from a patient treated with antithyroid drugs.

CDR3 DNA sequence: TGCAGTGCTAGAAAACCTAGCGGGCCTCCCTACGAGCAGTACTTC. Its protein is CSARKPSGPPYEQYF. This sequence joins TRBV20-1 and TRBJ2-7; 8 nucleotides line up with TRBD2. V lost 2 bases to trimming and J lost 2 bases; unmatched junction nucleotides: 8. The V gene's germline CDR1 is DFQATT and CDR2 SNEGSKA (reference sequence). The length of the CDR3 is 15 residues.